This is a list of T cell receptor beta chains from one sample in a study of fetal regulatory T cell absence and autoimmunity. Clones were sequenced by immunoSEQ multiplex PCR, and TCRdb holds only the in-frame ones, with some missing. The table shows about 95,000 clones, with approximately 79% occurring only once. The sample was pancreas tissue. These receptors were obtained from a male donor with IPEX syndrome. CDR3s leave out the opening cysteine and the closing phenylalanine or tryptophan.

V | CDR3
TRBV12-5 | ASGLRSSTDTQY
TRBV4-3 | ASSQDAWDRGLFLSGNTIY
TRBV18 | ASSRVVNYGYT
TRBV27 | ASSLFRANTEAF
TRBV4-1 | ASSPAGGPSWILDEKLF
TRBV4-1 | ASSQDTNVRGSPLH
TRBV5-1 | ASSFEPVQGSGNTIY
TRBV18 | ASSPIGTGPHEQY
TRBV6-1 | ASSESDSYEQY
TRBV6-5 | ASSLGAGGQETQY
TRBV2 | ASSEGRGFMNTEAF
TRBV6-5 | ASRPGQGGFYGYT
TRBV11-2 | ASSFFNSPLH
TRBV9 | ASSESGGYNEQF
TRBV9 | ASSPTRDTQY
TRBV7-6 | ASSLGGRTYEQY